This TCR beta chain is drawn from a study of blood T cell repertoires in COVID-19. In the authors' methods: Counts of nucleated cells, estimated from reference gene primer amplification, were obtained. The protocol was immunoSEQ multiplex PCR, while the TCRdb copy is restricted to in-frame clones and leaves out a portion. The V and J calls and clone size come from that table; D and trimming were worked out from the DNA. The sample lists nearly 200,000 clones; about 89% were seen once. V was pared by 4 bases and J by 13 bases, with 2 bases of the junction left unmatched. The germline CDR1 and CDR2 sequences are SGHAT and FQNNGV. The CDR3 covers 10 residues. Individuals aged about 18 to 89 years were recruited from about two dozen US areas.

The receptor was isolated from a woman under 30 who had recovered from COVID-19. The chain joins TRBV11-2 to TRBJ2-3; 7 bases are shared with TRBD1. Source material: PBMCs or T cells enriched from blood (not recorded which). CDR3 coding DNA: TGTGCCAGCAGCTATGACAGGGAGTATTTT. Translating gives CASSYDREYF.